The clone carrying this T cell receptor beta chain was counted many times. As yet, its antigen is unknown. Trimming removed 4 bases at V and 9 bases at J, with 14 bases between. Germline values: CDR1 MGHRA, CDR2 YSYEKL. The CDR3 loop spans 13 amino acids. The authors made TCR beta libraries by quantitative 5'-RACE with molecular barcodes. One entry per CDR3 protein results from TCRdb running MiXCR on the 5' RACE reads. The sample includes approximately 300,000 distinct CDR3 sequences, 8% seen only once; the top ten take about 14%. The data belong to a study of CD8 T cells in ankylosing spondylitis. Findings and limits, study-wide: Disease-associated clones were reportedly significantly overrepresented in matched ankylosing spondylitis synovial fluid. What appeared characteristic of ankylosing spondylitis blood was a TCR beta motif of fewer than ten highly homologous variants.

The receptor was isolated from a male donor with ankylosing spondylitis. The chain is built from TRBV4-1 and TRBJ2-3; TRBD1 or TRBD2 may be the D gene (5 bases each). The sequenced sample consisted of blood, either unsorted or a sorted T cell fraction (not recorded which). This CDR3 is CASSLTGQTTQYF. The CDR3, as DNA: TGCGCCAGCAGCCTCACGGGGCAAACGACGCAGTATTTT.